What follows are 19 T cell receptor beta chains derived from one specimen sequenced in a study of PD-L1 blockade in urothelial cancer. Only in-frame clones appear in the TCRdb table, and some are missing; sequencing was by immunoSEQ multiplex PCR. The table has about 56,000 clones, about 85% seen once; the top ten hold 15% to 19%. Described time point: pretreatment peripheral blood. The source material was PBMCs, sampled around atezolizumab (anti-PD-L1) treatment. The receptors come from an older man with urothelial cancer.

The gene calls are TRBV10-3 and TRBJ2-5, with TRBD1 matching over 11 bases. The germline gives CDR1 ENHRY, CDR2 SYGVKD. The V and J ends lost 4 bases and 5 bases, in that order; junction bases with no gene match: 6. The CDR3 covers 15 residues. CDR3 bases: TGTGCCATCAGTGGCGGGACAGGGGGTCCTGAGACCCAGTACTTC. This gives the protein CAISGGTGGPETQYF.

The chain has TRBV6-1 and TRBJ1-4; a weak D match, TRBD1 (5 bases). V lost 7 bases, J lost 12 bases, and 18 bases lay in between. The germline V gene has CDR1 MNHNS and CDR2 SASEGT. The CDR3 has 13 amino acids. The CDR3 is CASTPVGGVELFF. The CDR3 nucleotides read TGTGCCAGCACTCCGGTGGGGGGGGTGGAACTGTTTTTT.

The chain combines TRBV6-5 with TRBJ2-7; TRBD2 agrees at 7 bases. This CDR3 comprises 15 residues. The germline V gene encodes CDR1 MNHEY and CDR2 SVGAGI. The J segment lost 5 bases and the V segment lost 4 bases, leaving 11 bases of the junction unmatched. The CDR3 protein is CASSSRWGGSNEQYF. The CDR3 bases are TGTGCCAGCAGTTCCCGGTGGGGCGGGAGTAACGAGCAGTACTTC.

The V and J genes are TRBV28 and TRBJ1-1; TRBD1 matches 7 bases. CDR3 length: 15 amino acids. Germline trimming cut 5 bases from V and 5 bases from J; bases unmatched to any gene: 11. The germline V gene has CDR1 MDHEN and CDR2 SYDVKM. CDR3 amino acids: CASSLDRAPETEAFF. In DNA form, the CDR3 reads TGTGCCAGCAGTCTAGACAGGGCCCCGGAGACTGAAGCTTTCTTT.

The rearrangement joins TRBV5-1 to TRBJ1-1; D might be TRBD1 (5 bases). Trimming pared 3 bases from V and 1 base from J, leaving 13 bases between. This CDR3 region has 15 residues. Per the germline V gene, CDR1 is SGHRS and CDR2 is YFSETQ. The DNA of the CDR3 is TGCGCCAGCAGCTCGGCGACAGTGGGGAACACTGAAGCTTTCTTT. This codes for CASSSATVGNTEAFF.

V usage is TRBV19 and J usage is TRBJ2-7; weak D call: TRBD1 (6 bases). The CDR3 contains 15 residues. Germline CDR1 LNHDA, CDR2 SQIVND (reference sequence). V lost 3 bases and J 0 bases, leaving 12 bases between the germline ends. CDR3 coding DNA: TGTGCCAGTAGTATCCCCGGGACATCCTCCTACGAGCAGTACTTC. This sequence encodes CASSIPGTSSYEQYF.

The V and J genes are TRBV7-6 and TRBJ2-1; 16 nucleotides agree with TRBD2. The CDR3 extends over 19 amino acids. V shed 4 bases and J 2 bases; nucleotides not matched to a gene: 8. Germline values: CDR1 SGHVS, CDR2 FNYEAQ. CDR3 sequence reads: CASSWGGLAGGMTYNEQFF. CDR3 DNA sequence: TGTGCCAGCAGCTGGGGGGGACTAGCGGGAGGGATGACCTACAATGAGCAGTTCTTC.

The chain's CDR3 is CAWRRGTSGRQETQYF. The DNA for the CDR3 is TGTGCCTGGAGGCGGGGTACTAGCGGGCGGCAAGAGACCCAGTACTTC. J is TRBJ2-5 and V is TRBV30; 9 nucleotides align to TRBD2. Per germline, CDR1 GTSNPN and CDR2 SVGIG (reference sequence). J lost 2 bases, V lost 3 bases, and 10 bases had no gene match. The CDR3 runs 16 residues. Complete variable domain (other parts from reference TRBV30 and TRBJ2-5): SQTIHQWPATLVQPVGSPLSLECTVEGTSNPNLYWYRQAAGRGLQLLFYSVGIGQISSEVPQNLSASRPQDRQFILSSKKLLLSDSGFYLCAWRRGTSGRQETQYFGPGTRLLVL.

V and J are TRBV5-1 and TRBJ2-1, with D possibly matching TRBD1 (6 bases). CDR1 and CDR2 from the germline V gene are SGHRS and YFSETQ. The ends were cut back, 4 bases at V and 3 bases at J, with 20 bases in the middle. The CDR3 is made up of 17 amino acids. Written as DNA, the CDR3 is TGCGCCAGCAGCCCCGGACGAAACAGGGTTGGCTACAATGAGCAGTTCTTC. Protein: CASSPGRNRVGYNEQFF. Full variable domain (outside the CDR3, taken from reference TRBV5-1 and TRBJ2-1): KAGVTQTPRYLIKTRGQQVTLSCSPISGHRSVSWYQQTPGQGLQFLFEYFSETQRNKGNFPGRFSGRQFSNSRSEMNVSTLELGDSALYLCASSPGRNRVGYNEQFFGPGTRLTVL.

The chain joins TRBV7-6 to TRBJ2-7; TRBD1 agrees at 7 bases. Looked up from germline, CDR1 is SGHVS and CDR2 is FNYEAQ. Trimming removed 2 bases from V and 2 bases from J; junction bases left unmatched: 3. The CDR3 runs to 14 residues. This CDR3 reads CASSLNRGPYEQYF. CDR3 bases: TGTGCCAGCAGCTTAAACAGGGGACCCTACGAGCAGTACTTC.

This rearrangement joins TRBV15 to TRBJ1-4; 9 bases agree with TRBD1. Per germline, CDR1 LNHNV and CDR2 YYDKDF (reference sequence). With 3 bases clipped from V and 5 bases from J, the junction kept 7 bases outside the gene matches. This CDR3 comprises 16 residues. For the CDR3, the DNA is TGTGCCACCAGCAGGCCAGATGGGACAGGGAATGAAAAACTGTTTTTT. It specifies CATSRPDGTGNEKLFF.

V and J are TRBV5-6 and TRBJ1-1, with 10 bases identical to TRBD1. Germline V gene lookup returns CDR1 SGHDT and CDR2 YYEEEE. The CDR3 has 15 amino acids. Trimming cost V 4 bases and J 1 base; bases outside gene matches: 4. CDR3: CASSTRDRGNTEAFF. The CDR3 coding sequence is TGTGCCAGCAGCACGCGGGACAGGGGGAACACTGAAGCTTTCTTT.

This clone was counted between two and nine times. Other DNA sequences from this sample encode an identical CDR3 as well. This sequence joins TRBV6-6 and TRBJ2-5, with 9 nucleotides matching TRBD1. V trimming: 6 bases; J trimming: 5 bases; junction bases outside the gene matches: 4. Germline V gene data show CDR1 as MNHNY and CDR2 as SVGAGI (reference sequence). The CDR3 totals 13 residues. The DNA for the CDR3 is TGTGCCAGCAGCCTCGACAGGGGGGAGACCCAGTACTTC. Amino acid sequence: CASSLDRGETQYF.

The rearrangement links TRBV7-8 to TRBJ1-4; a possible D gene is TRBD1 (5 bases). The CDR3 has 16 residues. The V gene's germline CDR1 is SGHVS and CDR2 FQNEAQ. V was cut by 1 base and J by 3 bases, with 12 bases left in between. The CDR3 sequence: CASSLVGWGANEKLFF. The CDR3 DNA reads TGTGCCAGCAGCTTAGTTGGGTGGGGGGCTAATGAAAAACTGTTTTTT.

The chain couples TRBV7-2 to TRBJ2-5; perhaps TRBD1 as D (6 bases). The germline V gene has CDR1 SGHTA and CDR2 FQGNSA. This CDR3 comprises 13 residues. The ends were cut back, 5 bases at V and 4 bases at J, with 11 bases in the middle. Written as DNA, the CDR3 is TGTGCCAGCAGCGTGGTAGGGGGAGAGACCCAGTACTTC. This encodes CASSVVGGETQYF.

The CDR3 sequence is CASSSTTSGRANEQFF. CDR3 sequence (DNA): TGTGCCAGCAGCTCTACGACTAGCGGGAGGGCCAATGAGCAGTTCTTC. V is TRBV7-9 and J is TRBJ2-1, with TRBD2 matching 14 bases. The CDR3 runs 16 residues. With V trimmed by 4 bases and J by 6 bases, 5 bases remained unmatched. Germline loops: CDR1 SEHNR, CDR2 FQNEAQ (reference sequence). Together with reference TRBV7-9 and TRBJ2-1, the CDR3 gives the full variable domain: DTGVSQNPRHKITKRGQNVTFRCDPISEHNRLYWYRQTLGQGPEFLTYFQNEAQLEKSRLLSDRFSAERPKGSFSTLEIQRTEQGDSAMYLCASSSTTSGRANEQFFGPGTRLTVL.

CDR3 protein: CASMTGVSGETQYF. As DNA, the CDR3 is TGTGCCAGCATGACAGGGGTGTCGGGAGAGACCCAGTACTTC. The V gene is TRBV7-9, the J gene TRBJ2-5, with 8 bases that match TRBD1. The CDR3 is made up of 14 amino acids. V lost 7 bases, J lost 4 bases, and 8 bases stayed unmatched. Germline V CDR1 and CDR2: SEHNR, FQNEAQ (reference sequence).

This clone was found once. The rearrangement joins TRBV2 to TRBJ1-2; TRBD1 matches at 9 bases. V lost 6 bases, J lost 3 bases, and 8 bases stayed unmatched. CDR3 length: 15 residues. Germline V gives CDR1 SNHLY, CDR2 FYNNEI. CDR3 sequence (DNA): TGTGCCAGCAGCCCGAGGACAGGGGCGGACTATGGCTACACCTTC. This codes for CASSPRTGADYGYTF.

The chain couples TRBV7-8 to TRBJ2-3; 11 bases are shared with TRBD2. Germline CDR1 SGHVS, CDR2 FQNEAQ. The V and J ends lost 5 bases and 14 bases, in that order; junction bases with no gene match: 15. The CDR3 sequence is 15 residues long. CDR3 protein: CASSITSGSRGYAYF. CDR3 DNA: TGTGCCAGCAGCATAACTAGCGGGAGTCGAGGATACGCGTATTTT.